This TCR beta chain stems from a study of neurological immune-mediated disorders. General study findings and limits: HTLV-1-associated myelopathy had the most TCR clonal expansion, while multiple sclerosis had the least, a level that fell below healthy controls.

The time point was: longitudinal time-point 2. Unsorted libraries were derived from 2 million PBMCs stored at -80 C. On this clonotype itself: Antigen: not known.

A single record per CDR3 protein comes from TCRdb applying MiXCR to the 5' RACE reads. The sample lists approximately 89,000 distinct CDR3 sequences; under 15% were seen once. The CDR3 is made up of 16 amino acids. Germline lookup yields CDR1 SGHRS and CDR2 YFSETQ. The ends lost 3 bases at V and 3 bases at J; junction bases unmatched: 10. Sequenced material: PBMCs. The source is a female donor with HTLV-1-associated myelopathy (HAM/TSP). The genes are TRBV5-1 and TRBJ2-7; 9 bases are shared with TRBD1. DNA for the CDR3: TGCGCCAGCAGCTCCCAACCCGGGACAGGGAACTACGAGCAGTACTTC. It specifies CASSSQPGTGNYEQYF.